The source of this T cell receptor (beta chain) is a study of OX40 agonist ivuxolimab in advanced cancers. Details on this clone: Its antigen remains unidentified.

Blood samples were obtained at baseline, cycle 4 day 1, and cycle 7 day 1. The V gene end was trimmed by 2 bases and the J gene end by 4 bases; junction bases not matched to a gene: 9. Germline CDR1 reads SGDLS; CDR2 reads YYNGEE. This CDR3 spans 16 amino acids. Notes on the study in general: Clonal expansion was seen in CD4+ and CD8+ blood T cells by week 6 at 0.1 to 3.0 mg/kg. Low normalized clonal expansion also occurred in some nonresponding patients.

Produced via immunoSEQ multiplex PCR; TCRdb's table is partial and in-frame only. The table lists tens of thousands of clones, about 93% of them singletons. The receptor was isolated from an adult with an advanced solid tumor such as melanoma, head and neck, liver or kidney cancer. The sequences come from CD4+ or CD8+ T cells sorted from blood, collected in a trial of the OX40 agonist ivuxolimab. The rearrangement links TRBV9 to TRBJ2-3; TRBD1 matches 8 bases. CDR3 in amino acids: CASSVTGAVGSDTQYF. The CDR3 coding sequence is TGTGCCAGCAGCGTGACAGGGGCGGTCGGGTCAGATACGCAGTATTTT. Full variable domain (outside the CDR3, taken from reference TRBV9 and TRBJ2-3): DSGVTQTPKHLITATGQRVTLRCSPRSGDLSVYWYQQSLDQGLQFLIQYYNGEERAKGNILERFSAQQFPDLHSELNLSSLELGDSALYFCASSVTGAVGSDTQYFGPGTRLTVL.